The sequence of this T cell receptor (beta chain) was determined in a study of T cell responses to AZD1222 COVID-19 vaccine. Study-level results: In the spike-specific TCR repertoire, nearly half reportedly target unmutated variant regions. Repertoires were sampled only after the peak T cell response. Seropositive AZD1222 recipients at baseline numbered only five to seven.

Losses at the gene ends were 5 bases for V and 3 bases for J; bases not matched to a gene: 3. Germline CDR1 is SGHRS and CDR2 is YFSETQ. The CDR3 totals 14 residues. Worth noting for this clone: As yet, its antigen is unknown.

The protocol was immunoSEQ multiplex PCR, while the TCRdb copy is restricted to in-frame clones and leaves out a portion. The table records almost 50,000 clones, roughly 80% of them present only once. This receptor was identified in an adult in good health. The sequencing here drew on peripheral blood, taken on day 0 of MenACWY control vaccination. The chain employs TRBV5-1 and TRBJ2-5, with 11 positions matching TRBD2. Written as DNA, the CDR3 is TGCGCCAGCAGGCGACTAGCGGGGAAAGAGACCCAGTACTTC. It encodes CASRRLAGKETQYF.